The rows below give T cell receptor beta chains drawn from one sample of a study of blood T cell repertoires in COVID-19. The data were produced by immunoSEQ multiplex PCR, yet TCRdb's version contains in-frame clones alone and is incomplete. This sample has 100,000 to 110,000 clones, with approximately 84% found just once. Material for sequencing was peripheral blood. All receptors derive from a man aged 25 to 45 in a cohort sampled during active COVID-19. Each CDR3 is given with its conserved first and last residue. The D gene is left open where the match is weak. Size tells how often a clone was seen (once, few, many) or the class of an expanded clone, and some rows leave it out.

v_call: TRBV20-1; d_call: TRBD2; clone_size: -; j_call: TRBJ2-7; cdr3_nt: TGCAGTGCTAGTCTGAGCGGGGGGGTTAGCGAGCAGTACTTC; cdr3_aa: CSASLSGGVSEQYF
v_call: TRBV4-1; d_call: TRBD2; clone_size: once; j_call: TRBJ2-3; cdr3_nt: TGCGCCAGCAGCCAGGGCGGGGGGGCGATGGTAGATACGCAGTATTTT; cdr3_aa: CASSQGGGAMVDTQYF
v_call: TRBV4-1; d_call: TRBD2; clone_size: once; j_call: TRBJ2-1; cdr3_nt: TGCGCCAGCAGCCAAGAACCCGGAACGGGGGGGCCTAATGAGCAGTTCTTC; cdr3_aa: CASSQEPGTGGPNEQFF
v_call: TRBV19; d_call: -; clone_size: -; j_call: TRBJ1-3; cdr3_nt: TGTGCCAGTAAAAGACAGTTTGCTGGAAACACCATATATTTT; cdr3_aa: CASKRQFAGNTIYF
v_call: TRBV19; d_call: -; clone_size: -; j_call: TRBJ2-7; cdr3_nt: TGTGCCAGTAGTATAGCCGCGAGCTCCTACGAGCAGTACTTC; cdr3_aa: CASSIAASSYEQYF
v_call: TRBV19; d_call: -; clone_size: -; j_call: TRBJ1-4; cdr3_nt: TGTGCCAGTAGTGCCCGACTAGTAACTAATGAAAAACTGTTTTTT; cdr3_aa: CASSARLVTNEKLFF
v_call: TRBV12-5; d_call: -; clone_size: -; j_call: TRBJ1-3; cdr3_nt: TGTGCTAGTGGCATCGTTCCGGGGGGGTCTGGAAACACCATATATTTT; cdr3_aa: CASGIVPGGSGNTIYF
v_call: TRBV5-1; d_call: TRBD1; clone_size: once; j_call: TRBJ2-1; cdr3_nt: TGCGCCAGCAGCCCGGGTTCGACAGGGGGCCGCAATGAGCAGTTCTTC; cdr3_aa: CASSPGSTGGRNEQFF
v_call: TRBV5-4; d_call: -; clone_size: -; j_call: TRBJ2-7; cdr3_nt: TGTGCCAGCTCTGAGGGCAGCTCCTACGAGCAGTACTTC; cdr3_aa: CASSEGSSYEQYF
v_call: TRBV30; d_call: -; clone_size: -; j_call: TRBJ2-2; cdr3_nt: TGTGCCTGGAGTGTAGGGCAGGGGCGGACCGGGGAGCTGTTTTTT; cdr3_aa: CAWSVGQGRTGELFF
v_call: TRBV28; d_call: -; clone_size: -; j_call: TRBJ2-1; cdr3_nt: TGTGCCGGTGGGGCATCCTACAATGAGCAGTTCTTC; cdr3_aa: CAGGASYNEQFF
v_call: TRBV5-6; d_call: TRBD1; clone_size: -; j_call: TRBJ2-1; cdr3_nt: TGTGCCAGCAGCGCGACAGGGATTTCTCGTACGTACAATGAGCAGTTCTTC; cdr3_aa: CASSATGISRTYNEQFF
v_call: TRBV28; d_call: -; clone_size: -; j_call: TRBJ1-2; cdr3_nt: TGTGCCAGCAGTTTAGGCAGGGATGGCTACACCTTC; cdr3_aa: CASSLGRDGYTF
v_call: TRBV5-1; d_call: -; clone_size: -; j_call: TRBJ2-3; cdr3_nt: TGCGCCAGCAGCCCCGGGTCCGAGCCAGATACGCAGTATTTT; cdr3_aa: CASSPGSEPDTQYF
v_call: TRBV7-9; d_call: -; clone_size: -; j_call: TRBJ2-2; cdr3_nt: TGTGCCAGCAGCTTGGGGGGGCGCGGCACCGGGGAGCTGTTTTTT; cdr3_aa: CASSLGGRGTGELFF
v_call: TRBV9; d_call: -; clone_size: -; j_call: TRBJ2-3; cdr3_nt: TGTGCCACGAGCCCCTCGTTCACAGATACGCAGTATTTT; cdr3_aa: CATSPSFTDTQYF
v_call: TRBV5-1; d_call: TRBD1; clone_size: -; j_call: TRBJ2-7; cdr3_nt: TGCGCCAGCAGCTTAACCGGGACAGGTGATAACGAGCAGTACTTC; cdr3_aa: CASSLTGTGDNEQYF
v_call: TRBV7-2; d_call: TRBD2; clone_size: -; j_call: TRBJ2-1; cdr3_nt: TGTGCCAGCAGCTTGGTTCTAGCGGGGAGTGAGCAGTTCTTC; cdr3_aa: CASSLVLAGSEQFF
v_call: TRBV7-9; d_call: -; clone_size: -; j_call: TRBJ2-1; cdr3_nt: TGTGCCAGCAGCTTAGGGGGCACCACCGAGCAGTTCTTC; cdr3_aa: CASSLGGTTEQFF
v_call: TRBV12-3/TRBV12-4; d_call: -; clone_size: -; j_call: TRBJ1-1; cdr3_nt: TGTGCCAGCAGTTTAGGAGGGTTGGCTTTCTTT; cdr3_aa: CASSLGGLAFF
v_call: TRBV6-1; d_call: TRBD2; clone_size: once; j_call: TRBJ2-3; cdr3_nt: TGTGCCAGCAGTGAGACTAGCGGGGGCCAACGGGGTACGCAGTATTTT; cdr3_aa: CASSETSGGQRGTQYF
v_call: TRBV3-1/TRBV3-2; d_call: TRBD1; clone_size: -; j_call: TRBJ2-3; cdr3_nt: TGTGCCAGCAGCCAAGGGACAGGAACAGATACGCAGTATTTT; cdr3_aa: CASSQGTGTDTQYF
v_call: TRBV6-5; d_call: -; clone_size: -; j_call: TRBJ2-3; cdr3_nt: TGTGCCAGCAGTTGGACTAACCAGCACACAGATACGCAGTATTTT; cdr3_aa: CASSWTNQHTDTQYF
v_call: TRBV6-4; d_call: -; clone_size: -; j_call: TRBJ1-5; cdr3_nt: TGTGCCAGCAGTGAAGCGGGCAGGATTAGCAATCAGCCCCAGCATTTT; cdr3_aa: CASSEAGRISNQPQHF
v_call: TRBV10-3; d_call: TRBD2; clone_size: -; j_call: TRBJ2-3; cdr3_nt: TGTGCCATGACTCCGGGACTAGCGGGGGTAGATACGCAGTATTTT; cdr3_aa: CAMTPGLAGVDTQYF
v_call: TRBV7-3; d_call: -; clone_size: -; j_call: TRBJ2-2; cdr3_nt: TGTGCCAGCAGCACAGGGTCCCTAAGGAGCACCGGGGAGCTGTTTTTT; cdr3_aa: CASSTGSLRSTGELFF
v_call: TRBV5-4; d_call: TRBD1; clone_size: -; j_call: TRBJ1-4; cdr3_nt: TGTGCCAGCAGCACAGGACAGGGCCTTAATGAAAAACTGTTTTTT; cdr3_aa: CASSTGQGLNEKLFF
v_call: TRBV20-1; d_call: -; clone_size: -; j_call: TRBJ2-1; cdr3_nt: TGCAGTGCTCCCAGGGGCAATGAGCAGTTCTTC; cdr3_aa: CSAPRGNEQFF
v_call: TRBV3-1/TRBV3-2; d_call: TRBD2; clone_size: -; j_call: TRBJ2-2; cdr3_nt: TGTGCCAGCAGGTTATCCCCGGGACTAGCGGGGGTGAACACCGGGGAGCTGTTTTTT; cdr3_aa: CASRLSPGLAGVNTGELFF
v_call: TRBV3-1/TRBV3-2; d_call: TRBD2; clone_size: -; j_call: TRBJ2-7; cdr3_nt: TGTGCCAGCAGCCAAGGGGAGCGGGGGGGCCGGTACGAGCAGTACTTC; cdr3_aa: CASSQGERGGRYEQYF
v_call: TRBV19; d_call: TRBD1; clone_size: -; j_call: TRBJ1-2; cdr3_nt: TGTGCCAGTAGTATCCGGACAGGGCATGGCTACACCTTC; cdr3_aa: CASSIRTGHGYTF
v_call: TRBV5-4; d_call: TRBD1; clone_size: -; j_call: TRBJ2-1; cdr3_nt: TGTGCCAGCGGCCGGGGACAGGAGTTCGATGAGCAGTTCTTC; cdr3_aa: CASGRGQEFDEQFF
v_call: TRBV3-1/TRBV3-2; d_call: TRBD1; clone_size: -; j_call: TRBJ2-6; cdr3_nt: TGTGCCAGCAGCTACAGGGGATCTGGGGCCAACGTCCTGACTTTC; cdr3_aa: CASSYRGSGANVLTF
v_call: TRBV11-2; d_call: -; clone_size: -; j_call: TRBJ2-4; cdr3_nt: TGTGCCAGCAGCTTAGCGGGGGGCACCGGGGACATTCAGTACTTC; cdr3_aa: CASSLAGGTGDIQYF
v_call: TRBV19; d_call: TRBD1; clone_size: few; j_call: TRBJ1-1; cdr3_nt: TGTGCCAGTATTCAGGGACAGGCGAACACTGAAGCTTTCTTT; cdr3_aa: CASIQGQANTEAFF
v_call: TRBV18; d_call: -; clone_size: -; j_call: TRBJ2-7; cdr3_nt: TGTGCCAGCTCACTGGGACAATTACAGACCTACGTGCAGTACTTC; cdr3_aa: CASSLGQLQTYVQYF
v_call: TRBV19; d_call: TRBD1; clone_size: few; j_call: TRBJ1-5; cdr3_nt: TGTGCCAGTAGTCCGGGACAGGGGATCCCTTATAGCAATCAGCCCCAGCATTTT; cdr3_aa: CASSPGQGIPYSNQPQHF
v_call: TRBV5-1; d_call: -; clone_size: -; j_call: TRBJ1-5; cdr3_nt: TGCGCCAGCAGCTTGGAAGGGTTAGAAGGGGGCAATCAGCCCCAGCATTTT; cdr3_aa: CASSLEGLEGGNQPQHF
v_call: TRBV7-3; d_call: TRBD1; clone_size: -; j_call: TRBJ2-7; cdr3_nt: TGTGCCAGCAGCTTTGGGACAGGGGCCTCCTACGAGCAGTACTTC; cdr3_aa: CASSFGTGASYEQYF
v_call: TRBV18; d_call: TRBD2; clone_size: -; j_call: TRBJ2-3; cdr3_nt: TGTGCCAGCGAGACTAGCGGGGGACCAGATACGCAGTATTTT; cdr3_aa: CASETSGGPDTQYF
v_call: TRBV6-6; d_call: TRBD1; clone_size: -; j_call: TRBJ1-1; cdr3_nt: TGTGCCAGCAGTTCCTCCCGGGACAGGCAAGCTTTCTTT; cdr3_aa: CASSSSRDRQAFF
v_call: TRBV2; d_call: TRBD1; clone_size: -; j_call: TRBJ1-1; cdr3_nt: TGTGCCAGCAGTGGCCGACAGGGTGGGAACACTGAAGCTTTCTTT; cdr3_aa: CASSGRQGGNTEAFF